These T cell receptor beta chains were read from a single sample in a study of human T cells and chemical hapten exposure. TCRdb passed the RACE reads through MiXCR, listing each CDR3 protein once. Among under 450,000 distinct CDR3 sequences, about 6.3% were seen once, and the ten largest hold about 5%. Source: whole blood, taken in connection with sensitization to the hapten diphenylcyclopropenone (DPC). The source of these receptors is a woman in her late teens or twenties with alopecia areata. Some clones in this sample may be carry-over from other donors' samples. Each CDR3 is given with its conserved first and last residue. The D gene is left open where the match is weak. The size of a clone is reported for some rows only, either as once, few or many, or as a class for expanded clones.

J gene: TRBJ1-5
V gene: TRBV6-2/TRBV6-3
D gene: -
clone size: few
CDR3 protein: CASSQAQAQHF
CDR3 DNA: TGTGCCAGCAGCCAGGCCCAGGCCCAGCATTTT

J gene: TRBJ1-3
V gene: TRBV6-6
D gene: -
clone size: -
CDR3 protein: CATAGGTDGNTIFF
CDR3 DNA: TGTGCCACCGCCGGGGGGACGGATGGAAACACCATATTTTTT

J gene: TRBJ1-1
V gene: TRBV6-2/TRBV6-3
D gene: TRBD1
clone size: -
CDR3 protein: CASSLRTTGGTGGAFF
CDR3 DNA: TGTGCCAGCAGCCTCCGAACGACAGGGGGCACGGGAGGAGCTTTCTTT

J gene: TRBJ2-7
V gene: TRBV7-2
D gene: -
clone size: many
CDR3 protein: CASSLDYRSYEQYF
CDR3 DNA: TGTGCCAGCAGCTTAGATTACCGGTCCTACGAGCAGTACTTC

J gene: TRBJ2-3
V gene: TRBV7-2
D gene: -
clone size: -
CDR3 protein: CASSLIGQGTDTQYF
CDR3 DNA: TGTGCCAGCAGCTTAATCGGTCAGGGCACAGATACGCAGTATTTT

J gene: TRBJ2-7
V gene: TRBV7-9
D gene: -
clone size: many
CDR3 protein: CASSLTPVTTSSYEQYF
CDR3 DNA: TGTGCCAGCAGCTTAACCCCCGTGACTACCAGCTCCTACGAGCAGTACTTC

J gene: TRBJ1-5
V gene: TRBV2
D gene: -
clone size: -
CDR3 protein: CASTGGNSNQPQHF
CDR3 DNA: TGTGCCAGCACCGGGGGTAATAGCAATCAGCCCCAGCATTTT

J gene: TRBJ2-7
V gene: TRBV7-9
D gene: TRBD1
clone size: -
CDR3 protein: CASSLWGQGSYEQYF
CDR3 DNA: TGTGCCAGCAGCTTATGGGGACAGGGGTCCTACGAGCAGTACTTC

J gene: TRBJ2-3
V gene: TRBV7-2
D gene: TRBD2
clone size: many
CDR3 protein: CASSSLAATQYF
CDR3 DNA: TGTGCCAGCAGCTCGCTAGCGGCTACGCAGTATTTT

J gene: TRBJ2-7
V gene: TRBV10-3
D gene: -
clone size: few
CDR3 protein: CAISPGTETYEQYF
CDR3 DNA: TGTGCCATCAGCCCCGGGACGGAAACCTACGAGCAGTACTTC

J gene: TRBJ2-3
V gene: TRBV6-6
D gene: -
clone size: few
CDR3 protein: CASRTEVYTDTQYF
CDR3 DNA: TGTGCCAGCAGGACGGAAGTCTACACAGATACGCAGTATTTT

J gene: TRBJ1-6
V gene: TRBV28
D gene: -
clone size: few
CDR3 protein: CAGWGGSGSPLHF
CDR3 DNA: TGTGCCGGGTGGGGGGGCTCAGGTTCACCCCTCCACTTT

J gene: TRBJ1-2
V gene: TRBV6-5
D gene: TRBD1
clone size: many
CDR3 protein: CASSRDRGEDGYTF
CDR3 DNA: TGTGCCAGCAGTCGCGACAGGGGGGAAGATGGCTACACCTTC

J gene: TRBJ2-2
V gene: TRBV10-3
D gene: -
clone size: many
CDR3 protein: CAISESGAKSAGELFF
CDR3 DNA: TGTGCCATCAGTGAGTCGGGGGCTAAATCCGCCGGGGAGCTGTTTTTT

J gene: TRBJ1-5
V gene: TRBV12-3/TRBV12-4
D gene: -
clone size: -
CDR3 protein: CASAPSDQPQHF
CDR3 DNA: TGTGCCAGCGCCCCTTCAGATCAGCCCCAGCATTTT

J gene: TRBJ1-2
V gene: TRBV3-1
D gene: -
clone size: -
CDR3 protein: CASSRIDGGHGYTF
CDR3 DNA: TGTGCCAGCAGCCGGATTGACGGGGGTCATGGCTACACCTTC

J gene: TRBJ2-7
V gene: TRBV7-2
D gene: -
clone size: -
CDR3 protein: CASSPLGGYEQYF
CDR3 DNA: TGTGCCAGCAGCCCCCTAGGGGGTTACGAGCAGTACTTC

J gene: TRBJ1-2
V gene: TRBV28
D gene: -
clone size: many
CDR3 protein: CASRERNYGYTF
CDR3 DNA: TGTGCCAGCCGGGAGAGGAACTATGGCTACACCTTC

J gene: TRBJ2-7
V gene: TRBV7-9
D gene: -
clone size: -
CDR3 protein: CASSPLGIEQYF
CDR3 DNA: TGTGCCAGCAGCCCTCTGGGGATCGAGCAGTACTTC

J gene: TRBJ2-5
V gene: TRBV5-1
D gene: TRBD2
clone size: few
CDR3 protein: CASSLSLAGRETQYF
CDR3 DNA: TGCGCCAGCAGCTTGTCACTAGCGGGGCGTGAGACCCAGTACTTC

J gene: TRBJ2-3
V gene: TRBV6-5
D gene: TRBD2
clone size: few
CDR3 protein: CASRRGGTDTQYF
CDR3 DNA: TGTGCCAGCAGGCGGGGGGGCACAGATACGCAGTATTTT

J gene: TRBJ2-3
V gene: TRBV24-1
D gene: -
clone size: few
CDR3 protein: CATSGQSTDTQYF
CDR3 DNA: TGTGCCACCAGCGGACAGTCCACAGATACGCAGTATTTT

J gene: TRBJ2-3
V gene: TRBV7-6
D gene: TRBD1
clone size: few
CDR3 protein: CASSLEVGDRGRTDTQYF
CDR3 DNA: TGTGCCAGCAGCTTAGAAGTTGGGGACAGGGGGCGGACAGATACGCAGTATTTT

J gene: TRBJ1-2
V gene: TRBV7-9
D gene: -
clone size: many
CDR3 protein: CASKLQRDRYGYTF
CDR3 DNA: TGTGCCAGCAAGCTCCAAAGGGATCGCTATGGCTACACCTTC

J gene: TRBJ2-7
V gene: TRBV20-1
D gene: TRBD1
clone size: many
CDR3 protein: CSARGTGGFFYEQYF
CDR3 DNA: TGCAGTGCTAGGGGGACAGGGGGGTTTTTCTACGAGCAGTACTTC

J gene: TRBJ2-7
V gene: TRBV12-5
D gene: TRBD2
clone size: few
CDR3 protein: CASGLAGGAYEQYF
CDR3 DNA: TGTGCTAGTGGTTTGGCGGGGGGGGCATACGAGCAGTACTTC

J gene: TRBJ1-5
V gene: TRBV7-8
D gene: -
clone size: many
CDR3 protein: CASSLEGRYSNQPQHF
CDR3 DNA: TGTGCCAGCAGCTTAGAAGGGCGATATAGCAATCAGCCCCAGCATTTT

J gene: TRBJ1-1
V gene: TRBV27
D gene: -
clone size: -
CDR3 protein: CASSSSPTLVNTEAFF
CDR3 DNA: TGTGCCAGCAGTTCAAGTCCGACTCTCGTGAACACTGAAGCTTTCTTT

J gene: TRBJ1-5
V gene: TRBV12-3/TRBV12-4
D gene: -
clone size: -
CDR3 protein: CASSAEGRNQPQHF
CDR3 DNA: TGTGCCAGCAGTGCCGAGGGAAGGAATCAGCCCCAGCATTTT

J gene: TRBJ1-1
V gene: TRBV10-3
D gene: -
clone size: many
CDR3 protein: CAISEIQGGTEAFF
CDR3 DNA: TGTGCCATCAGTGAGATCCAGGGAGGCACTGAAGCTTTCTTT

J gene: TRBJ2-5
V gene: TRBV27
D gene: TRBD2
clone size: few
CDR3 protein: CASSSGGPETQYF
CDR3 DNA: TGTGCCAGCAGTAGCGGGGGCCCAGAGACCCAGTACTTC

J gene: TRBJ2-5
V gene: TRBV19
D gene: -
clone size: many
CDR3 protein: CASSSSIGETQYF
CDR3 DNA: TGTGCCAGTAGTAGCAGCATCGGAGAGACCCAGTACTTC

J gene: TRBJ1-1
V gene: TRBV29-1
D gene: -
clone size: many
CDR3 protein: CSVERDLGTEAFF
CDR3 DNA: TGCAGCGTTGAACGGGATCTGGGCACTGAAGCTTTCTTT

J gene: TRBJ1-1
V gene: TRBV6-5
D gene: -
clone size: many
CDR3 protein: CASSYGNRPGTEAFF
CDR3 DNA: TGTGCCAGCAGTTACGGGAACAGGCCAGGGACTGAAGCTTTCTTT

J gene: TRBJ1-5
V gene: TRBV4-2
D gene: -
clone size: many
CDR3 protein: CASSQEVVWPQHF
CDR3 DNA: TGTGCCAGCAGCCAAGAGGTCGTATGGCCCCAGCATTTT

J gene: TRBJ1-2
V gene: TRBV3-1
D gene: -
clone size: many
CDR3 protein: CASSPREGPYGYTF
CDR3 DNA: TGTGCCAGCAGCCCCAGAGAGGGCCCCTATGGCTACACCTTC

J gene: TRBJ2-1
V gene: TRBV12-3/TRBV12-4
D gene: -
clone size: few
CDR3 protein: CASSYGGFYNEQFF
CDR3 DNA: TGTGCCAGCAGTTACGGGGGATTCTACAATGAGCAGTTCTTC

J gene: TRBJ1-2
V gene: TRBV28
D gene: -
clone size: many
CDR3 protein: CASSTGFGKGYTF
CDR3 DNA: TGTGCCAGCAGTACAGGGTTCGGAAAAGGCTACACCTTC

J gene: TRBJ2-7
V gene: TRBV20-1
D gene: -
clone size: many
CDR3 protein: CSAPITSYEQYF
CDR3 DNA: TGCAGTGCTCCGATTACTTCCTACGAGCAGTACTTC

J gene: TRBJ2-7
V gene: TRBV5-1
D gene: TRBD1
clone size: many
CDR3 protein: CASSSRQGRAYEQYF
CDR3 DNA: TGCGCCAGCAGCTCACGACAGGGGCGAGCCTACGAGCAGTACTTC

J gene: TRBJ2-3
V gene: TRBV4-2
D gene: -
clone size: -
CDR3 protein: CASSKERRGTDTQYF
CDR3 DNA: TGTGCCAGCAGCAAGGAGAGAAGGGGCACAGATACGCAGTATTTT

J gene: TRBJ2-3
V gene: TRBV6-2/TRBV6-3
D gene: -
clone size: -
CDR3 protein: CASSYMQGIVTDTQYF
CDR3 DNA: TGTGCCAGCAGTTACATGCAGGGAATTGTCACAGATACGCAGTATTTT

J gene: TRBJ2-1
V gene: TRBV20-1
D gene: -
clone size: few
CDR3 protein: CSARDRRGNEQFF
CDR3 DNA: TGCAGTGCTAGAGATAGGCGGGGCAATGAGCAGTTCTTC

J gene: TRBJ1-1
V gene: TRBV6-5
D gene: -
clone size: few
CDR3 protein: CASSYSSGPVEAFF
CDR3 DNA: TGTGCCAGCAGTTACTCTTCAGGGCCTGTGGAAGCTTTCTTT

J gene: TRBJ1-4
V gene: TRBV6-5
D gene: -
clone size: many
CDR3 protein: CARASGATNEKLFF
CDR3 DNA: TGTGCCAGGGCTAGCGGAGCAACTAATGAAAAACTGTTTTTT

J gene: TRBJ2-5
V gene: TRBV20-1
D gene: -
clone size: -
CDR3 protein: CSASGSPGETQYF
CDR3 DNA: TGCAGTGCTAGCGGATCGCCTGGAGAGACCCAGTACTTC

J gene: TRBJ2-3
V gene: TRBV29-1
D gene: TRBD1
clone size: -
CDR3 protein: CSVEERTGAKDTQYF
CDR3 DNA: TGCAGCGTTGAAGAGAGGACAGGGGCGAAAGATACGCAGTATTTT

J gene: TRBJ1-1
V gene: TRBV5-1
D gene: TRBD1
clone size: many
CDR3 protein: CASSPRDRGWTEAFF
CDR3 DNA: TGCGCCAGCAGCCCCCGGGACAGGGGGTGGACTGAAGCTTTCTTT

J gene: TRBJ1-2
V gene: TRBV11-2
D gene: -
clone size: many
CDR3 protein: CASSLVSADYGYTF
CDR3 DNA: TGTGCCAGCAGCTTAGTGTCGGCAGACTATGGCTACACCTTC

J gene: TRBJ2-7
V gene: TRBV11-2
D gene: -
clone size: few
CDR3 protein: CASSLRDPKDEQYF
CDR3 DNA: TGTGCCAGCAGCCTTAGGGACCCCAAGGACGAGCAGTACTTC

J gene: TRBJ1-2
V gene: TRBV10-3
D gene: TRBD1
clone size: -
CDR3 protein: CAISEPGTGAYGYTF
CDR3 DNA: TGTGCCATCAGTGAGCCGGGGACAGGCGCCTATGGCTACACCTTC

J gene: TRBJ1-1
V gene: TRBV2
D gene: -
clone size: many
CDR3 protein: CASTGQMNTEAFF
CDR3 DNA: TGTGCCAGCACCGGACAGATGAACACTGAAGCTTTCTTT

J gene: TRBJ1-5
V gene: TRBV5-1
D gene: -
clone size: many
CDR3 protein: CASSLDGSRNQPQHF
CDR3 DNA: TGCGCCAGCAGCCTCGACGGATCCCGCAATCAGCCCCAGCATTTT

J gene: TRBJ2-3
V gene: TRBV5-1
D gene: TRBD2
clone size: -
CDR3 protein: CASNGRLAGGTDTQYF
CDR3 DNA: TGCGCCAGCAATGGTCGACTAGCGGGGGGCACAGATACGCAGTATTTT